The following is a T cell receptor beta chain sequence with its context. Germline loops: CDR1 SGHDT, CDR2 YYEEEE. The CDR3 sequence is 17 residues long. V lost 3 bases and J 1 base, leaving 19 bases between the germline ends. It was with random hexamers that roughly 0.45 to 1 ug RNA was reverse transcribed. TCRdb re-called the immunoSEQ multiplex PCR reads through MiXCR, storing one row per CDR3 protein. Of approximately 180,000 distinct CDR3 sequences listed, roughly 94% were seen once; the top ten hold 0.099%. The data stem from a study of CD8 T cells in Susac syndrome. Overall study: At the time of blood draw, patients with Susac syndrome were therapy-naive, receiving corticosteroids, or receiving intravenous immunoglobulin alone.

Sequenced: CD4+ T cells from PBMCs. The sequence derives from a human donor with Susac syndrome. The V gene is TRBV5-6, the J gene TRBJ1-1; D remains ambiguous. The CDR3 sequence is CASSSGRYGLRNTEAFF. The CDR3 nucleotides are TGTGCCAGCAGCTCAGGAAGATACGGACTTAGGAACACTGAAGCTTTCTTT.